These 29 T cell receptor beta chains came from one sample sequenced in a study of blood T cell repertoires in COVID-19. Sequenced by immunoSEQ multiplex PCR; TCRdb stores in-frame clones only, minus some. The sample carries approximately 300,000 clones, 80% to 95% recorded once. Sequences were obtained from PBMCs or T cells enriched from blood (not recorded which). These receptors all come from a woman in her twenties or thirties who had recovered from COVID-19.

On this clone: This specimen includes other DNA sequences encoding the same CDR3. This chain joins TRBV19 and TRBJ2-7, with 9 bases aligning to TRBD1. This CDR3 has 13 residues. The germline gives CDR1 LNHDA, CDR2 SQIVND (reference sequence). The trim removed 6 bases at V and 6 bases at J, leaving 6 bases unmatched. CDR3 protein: CASSPLGQGEQYF. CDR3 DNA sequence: TGTGCCAGTAGCCCCTTGGGACAGGGCGAGCAGTACTTC.

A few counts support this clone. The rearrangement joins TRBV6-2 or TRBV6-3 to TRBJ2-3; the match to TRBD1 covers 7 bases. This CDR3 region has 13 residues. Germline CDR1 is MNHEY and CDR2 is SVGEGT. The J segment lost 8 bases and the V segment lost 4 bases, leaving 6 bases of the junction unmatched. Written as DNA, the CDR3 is TGTGCCAGCAGTTCGACAACAGGGGCTACGCAGTATTTT. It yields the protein CASSSTTGATQYF.

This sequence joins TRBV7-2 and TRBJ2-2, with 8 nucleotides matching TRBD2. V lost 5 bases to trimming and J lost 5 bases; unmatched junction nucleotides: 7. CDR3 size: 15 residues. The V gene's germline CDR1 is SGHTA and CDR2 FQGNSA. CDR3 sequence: CASSPGGRGTGELFF. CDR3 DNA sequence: TGTGCCAGCAGCCCGGGGGGGAGGGGAACCGGGGAGCTGTTTTTT.

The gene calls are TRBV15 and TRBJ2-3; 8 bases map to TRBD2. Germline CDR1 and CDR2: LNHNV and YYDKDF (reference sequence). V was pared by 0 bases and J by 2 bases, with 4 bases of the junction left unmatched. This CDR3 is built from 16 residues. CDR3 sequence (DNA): TGTGCCACCAGCAGAGAGCAGGGACTAGTCACAGATACGCAGTATTTT. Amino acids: CATSREQGLVTDTQYF.

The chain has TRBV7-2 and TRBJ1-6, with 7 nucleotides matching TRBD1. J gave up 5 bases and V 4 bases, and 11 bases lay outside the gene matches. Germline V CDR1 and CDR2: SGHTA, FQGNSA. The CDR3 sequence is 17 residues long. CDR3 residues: CASSSASETGNNSPLHF. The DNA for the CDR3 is TGTGCCAGCAGCTCCGCATCCGAGACAGGGAATAATTCACCCCTCCACTTT.

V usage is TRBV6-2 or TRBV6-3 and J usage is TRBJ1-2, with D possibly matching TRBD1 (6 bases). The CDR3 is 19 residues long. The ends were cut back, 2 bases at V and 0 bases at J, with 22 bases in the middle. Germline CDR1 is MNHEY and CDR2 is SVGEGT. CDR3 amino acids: CASSYPTGTRLSPNYGYTF. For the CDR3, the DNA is TGTGCCAGCAGTTACCCGACGGGGACAAGACTCTCCCCTAACTATGGCTACACCTTC.

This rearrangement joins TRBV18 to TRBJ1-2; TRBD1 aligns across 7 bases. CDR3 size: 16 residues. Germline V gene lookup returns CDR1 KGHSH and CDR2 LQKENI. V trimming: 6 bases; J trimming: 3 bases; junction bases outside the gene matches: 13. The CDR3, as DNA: TGTGCCAGCTCTCATCGAAGACAGGGCGCCGACTATGGCTACACCTTC. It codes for CASSHRRQGADYGYTF.

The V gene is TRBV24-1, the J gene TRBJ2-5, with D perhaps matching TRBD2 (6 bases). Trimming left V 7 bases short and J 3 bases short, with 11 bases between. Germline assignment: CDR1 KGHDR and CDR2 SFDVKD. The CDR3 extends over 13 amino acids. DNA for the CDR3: TGTGCCACCAGCCACGGAGGGGAAGAGACCCAGTACTTC. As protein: CATSHGGEETQYF.

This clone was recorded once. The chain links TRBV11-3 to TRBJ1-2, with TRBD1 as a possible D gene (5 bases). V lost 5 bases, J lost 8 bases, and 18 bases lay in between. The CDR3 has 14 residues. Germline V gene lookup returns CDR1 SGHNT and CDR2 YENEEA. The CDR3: CASSPGPWEGGYTF. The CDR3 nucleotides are TGTGCCAGCAGCCCGGGGCCCTGGGAGGGAGGCTACACCTTC.

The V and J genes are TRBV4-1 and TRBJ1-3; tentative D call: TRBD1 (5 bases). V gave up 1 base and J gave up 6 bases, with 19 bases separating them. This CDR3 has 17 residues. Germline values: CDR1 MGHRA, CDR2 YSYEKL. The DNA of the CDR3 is TGCGCCAGCAGCCAAGGAGTGTCTGGCAGGGTCGCAAACACCATATATTTT. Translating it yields CASSQGVSGRVANTIYF.

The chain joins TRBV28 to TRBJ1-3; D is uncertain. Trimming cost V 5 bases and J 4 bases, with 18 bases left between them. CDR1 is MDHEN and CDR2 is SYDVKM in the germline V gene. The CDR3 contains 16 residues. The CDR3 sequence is CASSGAAAPIGNTIYF. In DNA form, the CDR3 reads TGTGCCAGCAGTGGAGCGGCGGCTCCGATAGGAAACACCATATATTTT.

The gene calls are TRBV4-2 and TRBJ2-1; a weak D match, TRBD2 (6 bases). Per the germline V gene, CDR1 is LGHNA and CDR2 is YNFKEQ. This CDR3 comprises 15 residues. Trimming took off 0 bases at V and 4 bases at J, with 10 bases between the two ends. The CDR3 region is CASSQDRGNYNEQFF. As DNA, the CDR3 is TGTGCCAGCAGCCAAGACCGGGGGAATTACAATGAGCAGTTCTTC.

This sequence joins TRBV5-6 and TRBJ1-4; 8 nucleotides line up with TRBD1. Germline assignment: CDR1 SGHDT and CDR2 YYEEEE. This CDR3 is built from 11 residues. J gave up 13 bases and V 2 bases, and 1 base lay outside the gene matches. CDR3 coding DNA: TGTGCCAGCAGCTTAGACAGGGGACTGTTTTTT. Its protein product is CASSLDRGLFF.

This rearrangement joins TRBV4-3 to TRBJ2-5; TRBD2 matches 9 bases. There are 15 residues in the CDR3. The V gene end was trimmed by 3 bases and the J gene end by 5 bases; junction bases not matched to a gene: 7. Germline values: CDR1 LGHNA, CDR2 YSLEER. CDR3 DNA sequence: TGCGCCAGCAGCCAGGATAGCGGGAGTGAGGAGACCCAGTACTTC. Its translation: CASSQDSGSEETQYF.

In nucleotides, the CDR3 is TGTGCCAGCAGTTTAGACAGATCTCCAATCTACGAGCAGTACTTC. Amino acid sequence: CASSLDRSPIYEQYF. J is TRBJ2-7 and V is TRBV28; maybe TRBD1 (5 bases). In germline, CDR1 is MDHEN, CDR2 SYDVKM. V shed 2 bases and J shed 3 bases, with 14 bases lying between them. The CDR3 loop spans 15 amino acids.

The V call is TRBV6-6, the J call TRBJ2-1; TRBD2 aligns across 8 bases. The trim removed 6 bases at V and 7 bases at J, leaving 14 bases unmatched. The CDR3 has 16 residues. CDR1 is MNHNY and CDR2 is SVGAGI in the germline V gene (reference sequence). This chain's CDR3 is CASRGLAGNHPNEQFF. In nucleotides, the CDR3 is TGTGCCAGCAGGGGGTTAGCGGGGAATCATCCGAATGAGCAGTTCTTC.

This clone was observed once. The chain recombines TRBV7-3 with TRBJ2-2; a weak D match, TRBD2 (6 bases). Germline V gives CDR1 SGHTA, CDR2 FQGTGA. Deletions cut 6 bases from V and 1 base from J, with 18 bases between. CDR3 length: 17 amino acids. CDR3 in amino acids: CASRDPLAKRNTGELFF. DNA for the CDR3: TGTGCCAGCAGGGACCCGCTAGCGAAGCGGAACACCGGGGAGCTGTTTTTT. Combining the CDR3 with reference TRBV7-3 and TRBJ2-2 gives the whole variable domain GAGVSQTPSNKVTEKGKYVELRCDPISGHTALYWYRQSLGQGPEFLIYFQGTGAADDSGLPNDRFFAVRPEGSVSTLKIQRTERGDSAVYLCASRDPLAKRNTGELFFGEGSRLTVL.

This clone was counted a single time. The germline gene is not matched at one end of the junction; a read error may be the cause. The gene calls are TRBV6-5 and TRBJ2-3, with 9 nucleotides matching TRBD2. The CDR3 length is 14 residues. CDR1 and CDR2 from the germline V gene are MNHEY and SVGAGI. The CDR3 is CASNRGTSIDTQYF. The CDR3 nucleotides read TGTGCCAGCAACCGGGGGACTAGCATAGATACGCAGTATTTT.

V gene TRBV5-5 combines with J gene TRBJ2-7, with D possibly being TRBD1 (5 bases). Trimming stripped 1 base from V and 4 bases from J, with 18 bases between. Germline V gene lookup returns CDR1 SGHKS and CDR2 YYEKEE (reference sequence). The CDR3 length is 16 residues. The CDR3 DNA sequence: TGTGCCAGCAGCTTGCAGAGCCAGGGCCTCGGGTACGAGCAGTACTTC. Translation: CASSLQSQGLGYEQYF.

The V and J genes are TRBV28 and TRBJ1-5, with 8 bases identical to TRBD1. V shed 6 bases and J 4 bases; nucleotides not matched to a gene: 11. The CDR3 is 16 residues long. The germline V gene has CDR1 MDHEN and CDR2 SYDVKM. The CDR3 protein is CASRTHQGAWNQPQHF. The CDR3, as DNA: TGTGCCAGCAGGACGCATCAGGGGGCATGGAATCAGCCCCAGCATTTT.

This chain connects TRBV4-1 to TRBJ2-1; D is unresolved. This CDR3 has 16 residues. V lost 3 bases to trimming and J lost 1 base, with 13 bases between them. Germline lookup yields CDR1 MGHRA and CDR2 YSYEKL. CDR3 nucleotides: TGCGCCAGCAGCCATATTCACATGGTATCCTACAATGAGCAGTTCTTC. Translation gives CASSHIHMVSYNEQFF.

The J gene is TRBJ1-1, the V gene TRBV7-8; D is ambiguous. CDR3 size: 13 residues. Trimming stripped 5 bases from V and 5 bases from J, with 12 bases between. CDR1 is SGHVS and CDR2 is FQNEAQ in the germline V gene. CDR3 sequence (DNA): TGTGCCAGCAGCCGGCGTGGAGGGACTGAAGCTTTCTTT. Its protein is CASSRRGGTEAFF.

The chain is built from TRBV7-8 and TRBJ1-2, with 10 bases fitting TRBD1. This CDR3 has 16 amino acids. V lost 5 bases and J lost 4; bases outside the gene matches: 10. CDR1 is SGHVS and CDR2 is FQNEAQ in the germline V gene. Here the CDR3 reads CASSLGTGEIAYGYTF. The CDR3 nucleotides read TGTGCCAGCAGCCTAGGGACAGGGGAGATCGCCTATGGCTACACCTTC.

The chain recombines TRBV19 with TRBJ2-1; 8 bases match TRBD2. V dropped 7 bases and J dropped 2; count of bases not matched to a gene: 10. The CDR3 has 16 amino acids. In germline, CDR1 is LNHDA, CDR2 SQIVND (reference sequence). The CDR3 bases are TGTGCCAGTAAAGGAGCCGGGACTAGTGCCTACAATGAGCAGTTCTTC. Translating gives CASKGAGTSAYNEQFF.

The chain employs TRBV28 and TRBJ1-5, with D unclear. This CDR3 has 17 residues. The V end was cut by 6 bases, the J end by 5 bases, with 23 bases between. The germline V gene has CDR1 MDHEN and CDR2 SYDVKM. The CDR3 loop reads CASSPTLLVHPHQPQHF. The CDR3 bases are TGTGCCAGCAGCCCTACTCTGCTCGTCCATCCCCATCAGCCCCAGCATTTT.

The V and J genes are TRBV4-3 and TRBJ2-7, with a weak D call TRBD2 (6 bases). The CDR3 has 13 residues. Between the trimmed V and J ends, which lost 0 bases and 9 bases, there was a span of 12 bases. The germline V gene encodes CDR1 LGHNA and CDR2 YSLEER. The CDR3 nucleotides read TGCGCCAGCAGCCAAGAGATGGGAGGCGGGCAGTACTTC. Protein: CASSQEMGGGQYF.

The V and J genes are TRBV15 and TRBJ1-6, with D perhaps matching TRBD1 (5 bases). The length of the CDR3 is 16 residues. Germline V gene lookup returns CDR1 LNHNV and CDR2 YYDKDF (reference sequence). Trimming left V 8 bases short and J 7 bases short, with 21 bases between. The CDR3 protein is CATGGVRRGDNSPLHF. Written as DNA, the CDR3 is TGTGCCACCGGGGGGGTCCGGAGGGGTGACAATTCACCCCTCCACTTT.

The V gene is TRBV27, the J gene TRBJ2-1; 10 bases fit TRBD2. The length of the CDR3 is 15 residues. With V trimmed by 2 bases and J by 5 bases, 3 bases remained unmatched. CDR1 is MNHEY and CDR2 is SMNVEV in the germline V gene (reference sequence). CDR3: CASSLLAGANNEQFF. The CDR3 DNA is TGTGCCAGCAGTTTACTAGCGGGAGCTAACAATGAGCAGTTCTTC.

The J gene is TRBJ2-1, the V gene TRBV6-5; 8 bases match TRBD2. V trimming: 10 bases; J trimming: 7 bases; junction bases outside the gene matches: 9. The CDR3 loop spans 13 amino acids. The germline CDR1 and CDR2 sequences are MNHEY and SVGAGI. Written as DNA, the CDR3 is TGTGCCACCAAAGCGGGGGTAGGGAATGAGCAGTTCTTC. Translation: CATKAGVGNEQFF.